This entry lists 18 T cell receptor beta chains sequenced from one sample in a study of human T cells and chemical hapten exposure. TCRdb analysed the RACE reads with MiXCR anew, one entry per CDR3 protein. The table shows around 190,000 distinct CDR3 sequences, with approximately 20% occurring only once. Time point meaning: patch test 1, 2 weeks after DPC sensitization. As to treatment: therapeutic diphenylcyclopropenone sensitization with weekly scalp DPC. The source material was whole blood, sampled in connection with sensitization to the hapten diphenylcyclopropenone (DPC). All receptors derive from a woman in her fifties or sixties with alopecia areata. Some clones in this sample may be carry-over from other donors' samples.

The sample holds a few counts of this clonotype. CDR3: CASSPTAATNQPQHF. In nucleotides, the CDR3 is TGTGCCAGCTCACCAACGGCAGCCACCAATCAGCCCCAGCATTTT. The chain couples TRBV18 to TRBJ1-5, with no clear D. The CDR3 length is 15 residues. With 2 bases removed from V and 3 bases from J, the gap between germline ends came to 11 bases. CDR1 KGHSH and CDR2 LQKENI come from the germline V gene.

CDR3 nucleotide sequence: TGTGCCAGCAGGGGAAGACAGGCCCTCGTGGACGAGCAGTACTTC. The encoded protein is CASRGRQALVDEQYF. The chain has TRBV25-1 and TRBJ2-7, with D maybe TRBD1 (6 bases). From germline, CDR1 is MGHDK and CDR2 SYGVNS. V lost 6 bases to trimming and J lost 5 bases, with 20 bases between them. This CDR3 is built from 15 residues.

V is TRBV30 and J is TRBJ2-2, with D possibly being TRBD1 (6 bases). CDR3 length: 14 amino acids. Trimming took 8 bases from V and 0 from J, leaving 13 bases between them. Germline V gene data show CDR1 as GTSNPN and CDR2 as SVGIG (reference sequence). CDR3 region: CAGPRTANTGELFF. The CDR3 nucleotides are TGTGCCGGACCAAGGACAGCGAACACCGGGGAGCTGTTTTTT. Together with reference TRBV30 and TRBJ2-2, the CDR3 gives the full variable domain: SQTIHQWPATLVQPVGSPLSLECTVEGTSNPNLYWYRQAAGRGLQLLFYSVGIGQISSEVPQNLSASRPQDRQFILSSKKLLLSDSGFYLCAGPRTANTGELFFGEGSRLTVL.

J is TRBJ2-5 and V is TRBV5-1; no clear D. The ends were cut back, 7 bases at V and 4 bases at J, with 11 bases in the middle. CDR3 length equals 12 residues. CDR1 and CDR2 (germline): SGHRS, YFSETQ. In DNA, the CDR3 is TGCGCCAGCCTCCTAGGGCGAGAGACCCAGTACTTC. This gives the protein CASLLGRETQYF.

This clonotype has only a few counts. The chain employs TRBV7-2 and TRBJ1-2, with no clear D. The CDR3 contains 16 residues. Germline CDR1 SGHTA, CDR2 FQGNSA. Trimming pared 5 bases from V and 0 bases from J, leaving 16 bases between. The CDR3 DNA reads TGTGCCAGCAGCCCACCAACGGCCCTCCCTAACTATGGCTACACCTTC. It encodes CASSPPTALPNYGYTF. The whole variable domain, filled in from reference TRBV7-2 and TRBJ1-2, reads GAGVSQSPSNKVTEKGKDVELRCDPISGHTALYWYRQSLGQGLEFLIYFQGNSAPDKSGLPSDRFSAERTGGSVSTLTIQRTQQEDSAVYLCASSPPTALPNYGYTFGSGTRLTVV.

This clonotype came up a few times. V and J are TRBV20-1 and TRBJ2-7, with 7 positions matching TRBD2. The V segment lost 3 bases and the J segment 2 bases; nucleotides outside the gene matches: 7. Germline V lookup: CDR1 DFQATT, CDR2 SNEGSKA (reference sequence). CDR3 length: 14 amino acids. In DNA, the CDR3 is TGCAGTGCTAGTCAGGCGGGAGTGGCCTACGAGCAGTACTTC. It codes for CSASQAGVAYEQYF.

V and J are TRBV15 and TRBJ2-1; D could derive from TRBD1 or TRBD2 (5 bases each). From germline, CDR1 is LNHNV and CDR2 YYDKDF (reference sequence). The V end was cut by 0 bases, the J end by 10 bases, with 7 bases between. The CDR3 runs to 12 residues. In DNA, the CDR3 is TGTGCCACCAGCAGAGATCGGGGCGAGCAGTTCTTC. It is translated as CATSRDRGEQFF.

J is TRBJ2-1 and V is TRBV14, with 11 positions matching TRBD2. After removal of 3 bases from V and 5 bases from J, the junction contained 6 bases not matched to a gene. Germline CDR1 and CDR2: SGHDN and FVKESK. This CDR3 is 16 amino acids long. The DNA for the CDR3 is TGTGCCAGCAGCCAGTTAGCGGGAGGGCGCCACAATGAGCAGTTCTTC. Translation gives CASSQLAGGRHNEQFF.

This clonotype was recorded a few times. CDR3 residues: CAIKQGQTNEKLFF. Here the CDR3 DNA reads TGTGCCATCAAGCAGGGGCAAACTAATGAAAAACTGTTTTTT. The gene calls are TRBV10-3 and TRBJ1-4; a possible D gene is TRBD1 (6 bases). There are 14 residues in the CDR3. V was clipped by 7 bases and J by 1 base, with 10 bases between them. CDR1 ENHRY and CDR2 SYGVKD come from the germline V gene.

CDR3 sequence: CSVRTSGNEQFF. CDR3 coding DNA: TGCAGCGTTCGGACTAGCGGCAATGAGCAGTTCTTC. V and J are TRBV29-1 and TRBJ2-1; 10 bases agree with TRBD2. CDR3 length: 12 residues. Germline V gene data show CDR1 as SQVTM and CDR2 as ANQGSEA. V gave up 5 bases and J gave up 6 bases; unmatched junction bases: 1.

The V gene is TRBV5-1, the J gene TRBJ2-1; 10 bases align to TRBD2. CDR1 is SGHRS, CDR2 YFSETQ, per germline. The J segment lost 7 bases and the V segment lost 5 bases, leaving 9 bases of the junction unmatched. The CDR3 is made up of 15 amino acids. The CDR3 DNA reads TGCGCCAGCAGGCTAGCGGGAGCTCGGGAGAATGAGCAGTTCTTC. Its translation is CASRLAGARENEQFF.

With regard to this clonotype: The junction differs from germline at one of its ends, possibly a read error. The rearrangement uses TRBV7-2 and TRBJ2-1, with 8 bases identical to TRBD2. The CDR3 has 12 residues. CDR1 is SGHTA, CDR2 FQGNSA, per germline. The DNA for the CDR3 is TGTGCCAGCATCTTAGGTCGGGGGGGCCAAGTCTTC. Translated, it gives CASILGRGGQVF.

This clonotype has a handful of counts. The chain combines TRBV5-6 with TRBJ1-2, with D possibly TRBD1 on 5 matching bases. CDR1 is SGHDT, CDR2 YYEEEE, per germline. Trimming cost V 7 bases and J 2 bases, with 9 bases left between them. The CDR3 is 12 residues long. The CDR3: CASLGQNYGYTF. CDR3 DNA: TGTGCCAGCCTCGGACAAAACTATGGCTACACCTTC.

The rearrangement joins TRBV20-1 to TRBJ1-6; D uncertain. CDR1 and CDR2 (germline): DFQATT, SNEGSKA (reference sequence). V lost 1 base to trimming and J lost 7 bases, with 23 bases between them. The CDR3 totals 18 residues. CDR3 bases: TGCAGTGCTAGAGCGGTGACACCAGGCCCACTAAACAATTCACCCCTCCACTTT. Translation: CSARAVTPGPLNNSPLHF.

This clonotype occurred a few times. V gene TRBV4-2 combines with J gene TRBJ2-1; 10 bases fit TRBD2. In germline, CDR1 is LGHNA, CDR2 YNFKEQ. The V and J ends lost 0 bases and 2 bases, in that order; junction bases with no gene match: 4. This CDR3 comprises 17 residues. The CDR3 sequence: CASSQDELAGTYNEQFF. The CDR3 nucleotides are TGTGCCAGCAGCCAAGATGAACTAGCGGGAACCTACAATGAGCAGTTCTTC.

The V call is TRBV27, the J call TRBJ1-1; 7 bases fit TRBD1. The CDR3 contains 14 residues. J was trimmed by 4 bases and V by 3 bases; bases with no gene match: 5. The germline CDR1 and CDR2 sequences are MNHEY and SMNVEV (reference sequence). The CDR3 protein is CASSFLPGGTEAFF. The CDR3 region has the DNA TGTGCCAGCAGTTTCCTTCCAGGGGGCACTGAAGCTTTCTTT.

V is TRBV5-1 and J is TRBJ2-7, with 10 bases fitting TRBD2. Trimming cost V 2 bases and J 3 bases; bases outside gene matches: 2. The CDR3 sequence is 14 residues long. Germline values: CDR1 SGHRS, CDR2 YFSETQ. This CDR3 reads CASSFTSGNYEQYF. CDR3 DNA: TGCGCCAGCAGCTTTACTAGCGGGAACTACGAGCAGTACTTC. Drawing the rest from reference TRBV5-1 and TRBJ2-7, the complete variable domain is KAGVTQTPRYLIKTRGQQVTLSCSPISGHRSVSWYQQTPGQGLQFLFEYFSETQRNKGNFPGRFSGRQFSNSRSEMNVSTLELGDSALYLCASSFTSGNYEQYFGPGTRLTVT.

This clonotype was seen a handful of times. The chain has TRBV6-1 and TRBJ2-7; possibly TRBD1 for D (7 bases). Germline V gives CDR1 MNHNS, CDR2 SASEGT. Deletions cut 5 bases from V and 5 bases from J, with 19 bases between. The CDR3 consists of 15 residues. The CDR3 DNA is TGTGCCAGCAGTAGGAGGGGGCGCGGGTCTGACGAGCAGTACTTC. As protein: CASSRRGRGSDEQYF.